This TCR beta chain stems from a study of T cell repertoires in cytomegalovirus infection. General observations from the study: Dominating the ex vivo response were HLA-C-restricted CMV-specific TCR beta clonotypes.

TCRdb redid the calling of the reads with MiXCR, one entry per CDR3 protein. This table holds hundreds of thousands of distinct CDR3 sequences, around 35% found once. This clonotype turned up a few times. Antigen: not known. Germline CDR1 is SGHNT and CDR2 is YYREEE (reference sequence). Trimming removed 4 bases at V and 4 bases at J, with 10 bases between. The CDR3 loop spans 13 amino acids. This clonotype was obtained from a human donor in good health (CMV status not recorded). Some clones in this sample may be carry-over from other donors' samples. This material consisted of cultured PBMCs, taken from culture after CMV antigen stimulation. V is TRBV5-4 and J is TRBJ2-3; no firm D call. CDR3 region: CASSPMPPDTQYF. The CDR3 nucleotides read TGTGCCAGCAGCCCCATGCCCCCAGATACGCAGTATTTT.